This is a list of T cell receptor beta chains from one sample in a study of blood T cell repertoires in COVID-19. Sequencing used immunoSEQ multiplex PCR; TCRdb keeps in-frame clones, though not all of them. The sample lists approximately 250,000 clones, about 85% occurring once. The specimen was peripheral blood. These receptors were obtained from a man aged 55 to 69 with acute or convalescent COVID-19. The conserved cysteine and the conserved F or W are not part of the CDR3 here. The listing skips clone size in some rows; elsewhere it reads once, few, many or a size class.

cdr3_aa: ASSTTSGTVSEQY
clone_size: NA
v_call: TRBV27

cdr3_aa: AISRTSEEQF
clone_size: NA
v_call: TRBV10-3

cdr3_aa: ASSDPDRGGTGELF
clone_size: NA
v_call: TRBV10-1

cdr3_aa: ASSQTSGTHNEQF
clone_size: NA
v_call: TRBV7-2

cdr3_aa: AIMRTGVTDTQY
clone_size: NA
v_call: TRBV10-3

cdr3_aa: ASNGQGGNEAF
clone_size: NA
v_call: TRBV6-5

cdr3_aa: AWIAAGNTEAF
clone_size: NA
v_call: TRBV30

cdr3_aa: ASSPIDRQETQY
clone_size: NA
v_call: TRBV5-1

cdr3_aa: ASRKGLEGGYT
clone_size: once
v_call: TRBV6-6

cdr3_aa: AISHPILRDRDHEQF
clone_size: few
v_call: TRBV10-3

cdr3_aa: ASSPEGWRGGRTSSSYNEQF
clone_size: NA
v_call: TRBV9

cdr3_aa: ASSQGTGYYEQY
clone_size: NA
v_call: TRBV3-1/TRBV3-2

cdr3_aa: ASSLERGNYGYT
clone_size: NA
v_call: TRBV5-4

cdr3_aa: ASSPGTGELF
clone_size: NA
v_call: TRBV13

cdr3_aa: ASSIDRASYGYT
clone_size: NA
v_call: TRBV5-1

cdr3_aa: ASSLDGNTGELF
clone_size: NA
v_call: TRBV7-2

cdr3_aa: ASRQGLSTDTQY
clone_size: few
v_call: TRBV18

cdr3_aa: ASSLRTSWGADTQY
clone_size: NA
v_call: TRBV6-6

cdr3_aa: ASSYGAGGPP
clone_size: NA
v_call: TRBV6-6

cdr3_aa: ASSLTGGANQPQH
clone_size: NA
v_call: TRBV5-6

cdr3_aa: ASSPGQVNYGYT
clone_size: NA
v_call: TRBV5-5

cdr3_aa: ASSRGQGSSGYT
clone_size: NA
v_call: TRBV19

cdr3_aa: ASSYRDRPSYEQY
clone_size: NA
v_call: TRBV5-6

cdr3_aa: ASKGRGVLWQY
clone_size: NA
v_call: TRBV10-1

cdr3_aa: ASGAGSRGTGELF
clone_size: NA
v_call: TRBV7-3

cdr3_aa: ASSLWGTGANYGYT
clone_size: NA
v_call: TRBV5-1

cdr3_aa: ASSPYGTGGYEQY
clone_size: NA
v_call: TRBV3-1/TRBV3-2

cdr3_aa: ASSNSGRGDTQY
clone_size: NA
v_call: TRBV4-3

cdr3_aa: ASRSPGVSSYNEQF
clone_size: NA
v_call: TRBV6-4

cdr3_aa: ASSGQGLGYT
clone_size: few
v_call: TRBV7-9

cdr3_aa: ASSITGITDTQY
clone_size: NA
v_call: TRBV19

cdr3_aa: AISESGAYNTEAF
clone_size: few
v_call: TRBV10-3